The 12 T cell receptor beta chains reported below all come from one sample, sequenced in a study of shared T cell receptors in the human thymus (dated by TCRdb to 2020 to 2022). Libraries were prepared through the immunoSEQ multiplex PCR assay. TCRdb obtained this table from immuneACCESS and retained in-frame rearrangements with V and J assigned. These tables miss some clones; where compared with another copy, unresolved V genes account for less than half of the shortfall, and the remainder is unexplained. The sample includes about 500,000 clones, with around 82% observed a single time. 0.01% to 0.015% of the sample goes to the ten largest clones. This sample also appeared in a second study, on human thymus T cells.

Specimen: thymocytes. These receptors originate from a boy in the first two years of life with a congenital heart defect. Donor details come from another sample of the same person, matched by shared clones.

This chain links TRBV13 with TRBJ2-1; D is uncertain. Germline CDR1 is PRHDT and CDR2 is FYEKMQ (reference sequence). V gave up 3 bases and J gave up 5 bases, with 8 bases separating them. The CDR3 has 13 residues. CDR3 in amino acids: CASSFQAHNEQFF. The DNA of the CDR3 is TGTGCCAGCAGCTTCCAGGCCCACAATGAGCAGTTCTTC. Full variable domain (remainder filled in from reference TRBV13 and TRBJ2-1): AAGVIQSPRHLIKEKRETATLKCYPIPRHDTVYWYQQGPGQDPQFLISFYEKMQSDKGSIPDRFSAQQFSDYHSELNMSSLELGDSALYFCASSFQAHNEQFFGPGTRLTVL.

The CDR3 spells CASSLESEGQSYIMNTEAFF. As DNA, the CDR3 is TGTGCCAGCAGCTTGGAATCCGAGGGACAGAGTTATATAATGAACACTGAAGCTTTCTTT. The chain carries TRBV5-4 and TRBJ1-1; 7 bases fit TRBD1. Germline V lookup: CDR1 SGHNT, CDR2 YYREEE (reference sequence). V was clipped by 0 bases and J by 0 bases; unmatched bases: 17. The CDR3 length is 20 residues.

This clone showed up just a few times. The CDR3 reads CASSLYRAVPGYQETQYF. The CDR3 DNA reads as TGTGCCAGCAGCTTATACAGAGCGGTCCCCGGGTACCAAGAGACCCAGTACTTC. V is TRBV11-2 and J is TRBJ2-5; perhaps TRBD2 as D (5 bases). The length of the CDR3 is 18 residues. Trimming took off 2 bases at V and 0 bases at J, with 19 bases between the two ends. CDR1 is SGHAT, CDR2 FQNNGV, per germline.

This rearrangement joins TRBV5-6 to TRBJ2-7; D gene ambiguous. V gave up 4 bases and J gave up 6 bases, with 8 bases separating them. The CDR3 has 11 amino acids. Germline loops: CDR1 SGHDT, CDR2 YYEEEE. This chain's CDR3 is CASSLNREQYF. The CDR3 nucleotides are TGTGCCAGCAGCCTAAACCGCGAGCAGTACTTC.

This clone was seen once. J is TRBJ2-7 and V is TRBV7-8; 13 positions agree with TRBD2. CDR3 length equals 16 residues. After removal of 5 bases from V and 7 bases from J, the junction contained 11 bases not matched to a gene. Germline V lookup: CDR1 SGHVS, CDR2 FQNEAQ. CDR3 DNA: TGTGCCAGCAGCGATGGTCCGGGACTAGCGGGAAATGAGCAGTACTTC. It translates to CASSDGPGLAGNEQYF.

This rearrangement joins TRBV6-1 to TRBJ1-2; D is possibly TRBD1 (6 bases). Germline V CDR1 and CDR2: MNHNS, SASEGT. This CDR3 is 14 amino acids long. Trimming took 7 bases from V and 0 from J, leaving 12 bases between them. The DNA of the CDR3 is TGTGCCAGCACTATGGACAGAGCTAACTATGGCTACACCTTC. Translated, it gives CASTMDRANYGYTF.

For the CDR3, the DNA is TGTGCCAGCAGTTCCTCGCGGGGACAGGGGGAAAGCACAGATACGCAGTATTTT. Protein product: CASSSSRGQGESTDTQYF. This sequence joins TRBV28 and TRBJ2-3; the match to TRBD1 covers 11 bases. The CDR3 has 18 residues. The germline V gene encodes CDR1 MDHEN and CDR2 SYDVKM. After removal of 4 bases from V and 0 bases from J, the junction contained 9 bases not matched to a gene.

The chain recombines TRBV10-1 with TRBJ2-2; D gene ambiguous. Deletions cut 0 bases from V and 1 base from J, with 9 bases between. The CDR3 loop spans 16 amino acids. The germline CDR1 and CDR2 sequences are WNHNN and SYGVQD (reference sequence). The CDR3 DNA reads TGCGCCAGCAGTGAGTCGAACACGGGGAACACCGGGGAGCTGTTTTTT. As protein: CASSESNTGNTGELFF.

The table lists this clone with a few counts. The V and J genes are TRBV28 and TRBJ2-1; TRBD2 agrees at 8 bases. This CDR3 comprises 22 residues. Trimming at V came to 0 bases and at J to 5 bases, leaving 24 bases not matched to a gene. The germline V gene encodes CDR1 MDHEN and CDR2 SYDVKM. The CDR3 DNA is TGTGCCAGCAGTTTATGGCCCTTTGCCCGGCTGACAGTAGCGGGATCAGACAATGAGCAGTTCTTC. Translated: CASSLWPFARLTVAGSDNEQFF. The full variable domain, in which reference TRBV28 and TRBJ2-1 provide the parts outside the CDR3, is DVKVTQSSRYLVKRTGEKVFLECVQDMDHENMFWYRQDPGLGLRLIYFSYDVKMKEKGDIPEGYSVSREKKERFSLILESASTNQTSMYLCASSLWPFARLTVAGSDNEQFFGPGTRLTVL.

The rearrangement joins TRBV6-1 to TRBJ2-5, with a possible D match to TRBD1 (5 bases). The CDR3 length is 14 residues. Germline lookup yields CDR1 MNHNS and CDR2 SASEGT. Trimming stripped 6 bases from V and 2 bases from J, with 13 bases between. The CDR3: CASSPYRRQETQYF. CDR3 sequence (DNA): TGTGCCAGCAGCCCCTACAGGCGACAAGAGACCCAGTACTTC.

The J gene is TRBJ2-1, the V gene TRBV4-3, with D possibly being TRBD1 (6 bases). The CDR3 loop spans 16 amino acids. V was cut by 0 bases and J by 6 bases, with 15 bases left in between. Germline assignment: CDR1 LGHNA and CDR2 YSLEER. The CDR3 spells CASSQDTGQKLNEQFF. The CDR3 DNA sequence: TGCGCCAGCAGCCAAGATACAGGACAGAAGCTCAATGAGCAGTTCTTC.

This clone was seen more than once but under ten times. The genes are TRBV14 and TRBJ1-2; D is perhaps TRBD1 (6 bases). V shed 1 base and J shed 0 bases, with 12 bases lying between them. CDR3 size: 16 residues. Germline V gives CDR1 SGHDN, CDR2 FVKESK. The CDR3 bases are TGTGCCAGCAGCCAAGGGGGGCCCGGTACTAACTATGGCTACACCTTC. It specifies CASSQGGPGTNYGYTF.